The rows below give T cell receptor beta chains drawn from one sample of a study of blood T cell repertoires in COVID-19. TCRdb's copy holds only in-frame clones and misses some; the assay was immunoSEQ multiplex PCR. Among about 120,000 clones listed, 70% to 90% were seen once. Input material: peripheral blood. The receptors shown here come from a woman aged 50 to 60 with acute or convalescent COVID-19. CDR3s include the opening cysteine and the closing phenylalanine or tryptophan. D genes are given only for firm matches. Size is stated for part of the rows, as once, few or many counts, or as a class when the clone is expanded.

V,size,D,J,length,DNA,CDR3
TRBV7-8,.,.,TRBJ1-6,15,TGTGCCAGCAGCATACGGACGGGAACAAATTCACCCCTCCACTTT,CASSIRTGTNSPLHF
TRBV30,.,TRBD1,TRBJ1-3,17,TGTGCCTGGAGTGTACGGGGACAGGGTATTGGTGGAAACACCATATATTTT,CAWSVRGQGIGGNTIYF
TRBV5-1,.,.,TRBJ2-3,19,TGCGCCAGCAGCTTCGTGGGGCTCAGCACCACCTCTAGCACAGATACGCAGTATTTT,CASSFVGLSTTSSTDTQYF
TRBV19,.,TRBD1,TRBJ2-2,14,TGTGCCAGTAGTATAGGGACAGGGACCGGGGAGCTGTTTTTT,CASSIGTGTGELFF
TRBV27,.,TRBD1,TRBJ2-6,17,TGTGCCAGCAGCAAGGGACAGGGGGCGTCGGGGGCCAACGTCCTGACTTTC,CASSKGQGASGANVLTF
TRBV4-3,.,TRBD1,TRBJ1-3,16,TGCGCCAGCAGCTTGGGACAGGGGGCTTCTGGAAACACCATATATTTT,CASSLGQGASGNTIYF
TRBV6-2/TRBV6-3,.,TRBD2,TRBJ2-6,17,TGTGCCAGCAGTTCAGGACTAGCGGGCTCTGGGGCCAACGTCCTGACTTTC,CASSSGLAGSGANVLTF
TRBV6-2/TRBV6-3,once,.,TRBJ2-3,16,TGTGCCAGCAGTTTACCCCGGGAGCTTGAGACAGATACGCAGTATTTT,CASSLPRELETDTQYF
TRBV6-2/TRBV6-3,once,TRBD1,TRBJ2-4,14,TGTGCCAGTCGTTACAGGGGGGCCAAAAACATTCAGTACTTC,CASRYRGAKNIQYF
TRBV6-6,.,.,TRBJ1-2,14,TGTGCCACCTATCGGGGGGAGTGGTTTTATGGCTACACCTTC,CATYRGEWFYGYTF
TRBV14,.,.,TRBJ2-6,14,TGTGCCAGCAGCCTCGTGTCTGGGGCCAACGTCCTGACTTTC,CASSLVSGANVLTF
TRBV19,.,.,TRBJ2-6,17,TGTGCCAGTAGACCGGGACACCTCCTAAAGGGGGCCAACGTCCTGACTTTC,CASRPGHLLKGANVLTF
TRBV27,.,TRBD1,TRBJ1-5,18,TGTGCCAGCAGTTTAATGTTTAGGGGACAGGGGAAGAATCAGCCCCAGCATTTT,CASSLMFRGQGKNQPQHF
TRBV5-4,.,.,TRBJ2-7,13,TGTGCCAGCAGCTTGGTAGCAGGGAACGAGCAGTACTTC,CASSLVAGNEQYF